These T cell receptor beta chains were read from a single sample in a study of cytomegalovirus exposure and HLA in healthy donors. Repertoires were generated with immunoSEQ multiplex PCR, while TCRdb's copy carries only in-frame clones and drops some. The sample holds around 97,000 clones, around three quarters seen once. Sequenced sample: PBMCs. The receptors here all came from a woman between 18 and 29 years old in good health and CMV-seropositive. The CDR3 runs from the conserved cysteine through the conserved F or W. D genes are given only for firm matches. Clone size, where shown, is once, few, many, or a class for clones that have expanded.

D	size	V	J	CDR3	DNA
TRBD2	.	TRBV7-6	TRBJ2-1	CASSSGGNEQFF	TGTGCCAGCAGCTCGGGGGGGAATGAGCAGTTCTTC
.	.	TRBV30	TRBJ2-7	CAWRERTDLYEQYF	TGTGCCTGGAGGGAAAGGACAGATCTCTACGAGCAGTACTTC
.	once	TRBV9	TRBJ2-5	CASSVAAVRETQYF	TGTGCCAGCAGCGTAGCAGCGGTCCGAGAGACCCAGTACTTC
.	.	TRBV9	TRBJ1-2	CASSVGQVNYGYTF	TGTGCCAGCAGCGTAGGACAGGTAAACTATGGCTACACCTTC
.	.	TRBV7-2	TRBJ1-1	CASSLISGTSPEAFF	TGTGCCAGCAGCTTAATTTCGGGGACATCCCCTGAAGCTTTCTTT
.	.	TRBV5-5	TRBJ2-3	CASSLWLATDTQYF	TGTGCCAGCAGCTTGTGGCTAGCGACAGATACGCAGTATTTT
TRBD2	once	TRBV2	TRBJ2-7	CASTPWRGYSYEQYF	TGTGCCAGCACCCCCTGGCGGGGGTATTCCTACGAGCAGTACTTC
.	.	TRBV10-2	TRBJ2-7	CASSELGAHYEQYF	TGCGCCAGCAGTGAGTTGGGGGCCCACTACGAGCAGTACTTC
.	.	TRBV28	TRBJ2-7	CASNTRTYEQYF	TGTGCCAGCAATACTAGAACCTACGAGCAGTACTTC
TRBD2	.	TRBV6-5	TRBJ2-3	CASSYELAGADTQYF	TGTGCCAGCAGTTACGAACTAGCGGGAGCAGATACGCAGTATTTT
TRBD1	.	TRBV6-1	TRBJ1-1	CASSVQGQLNTEAFF	TGTGCCAGCAGTGTTCAGGGACAGCTTAACACTGAAGCTTTCTTT
.	.	TRBV5-4	TRBJ2-5	CASSFEGGETQYF	TGTGCCAGCAGCTTTGAGGGTGGGGAGACCCAGTACTTC
.	.	TRBV28	TRBJ1-3	CASSLRSISGNTIYF	TGTGCCAGCAGTCTCCGGTCCATCTCTGGAAACACCATATATTTT
.	.	TRBV20-1	TRBJ2-5	CSASVETQYF	TGCAGTGCTAGCGTTGAGACCCAGTACTTC
.	.	TRBV19	TRBJ2-6	CASRSGAAGANVLTF	TGTGCCAGTAGGTCTGGCGCGGCCGGGGCCAACGTCCTGACTTTC
TRBD1	.	TRBV30	TRBJ1-1	CAWSGDRDTEAFF	TGTGCCTGGAGCGGGGACAGAGACACTGAAGCTTTCTTT
.	few	TRBV5-6	TRBJ2-3	CASSLGAGTDTQYF	TGTGCCAGCAGCTTGGGGGCCGGAACAGATACGCAGTATTTT
.	.	TRBV6-5	TRBJ1-1	CASSYNGFTKNTEAFF	TGTGCCAGCAGTTATAATGGTTTCACTAAGAACACTGAAGCTTTCTTT
.	.	TRBV5-1	TRBJ2-7	CASSLGLSSYEQYF	TGCGCCAGCAGCCTGGGACTGAGCTCCTACGAGCAGTACTTC
TRBD1	.	TRBV9	TRBJ1-2	CASSVIGGPNYGYTF	TGTGCCAGCAGCGTAATAGGGGGCCCCAACTATGGCTACACCTTC
TRBD1	.	TRBV7-2	TRBJ2-1	CASSLRGQGYNEQFF	TGTGCCAGCAGCTTAAGGGGGCAGGGATACAATGAGCAGTTCTTC
.	once	TRBV27	TRBJ2-1	CASSLKRFLNEQFF	TGTGCCAGCAGTTTAAAGCGGTTCCTGAATGAGCAGTTCTTC
.	few	TRBV29-1	TRBJ1-4	CSVEDSAGIGEKLFF	TGCAGCGTTGAAGATTCGGCAGGGATCGGTGAAAAACTGTTTTTT
.	.	TRBV18	TRBJ2-7	CASSKREYEQYF	TGTGCCAGCTCTAAGAGGGAGTACGAGCAGTACTTC
TRBD2	.	TRBV7-3	TRBJ2-3	CASSLGTSRMTSTDTQYF	TGTGCCAGCAGCCTCGGGACTAGCAGGATGACTAGCACAGATACGCAGTATTTT
.	.	TRBV6-5	TRBJ1-3	CASSFPSGNTIYF	TGTGCCAGCAGTTTCCCATCTGGAAACACCATATATTTT
.	.	TRBV4-3	TRBJ1-4	CASSQGQVREKLFF	TGCGCCAGCAGCCAAGGACAGGTACGGGAAAAACTGTTTTTT
TRBD2	.	TRBV18	TRBJ2-3	CASSPPSGGGGDTQYF	TGTGCCAGCTCACCACCGTCGGGAGGAGGTGGAGATACGCAGTATTTT
TRBD1	.	TRBV6-6	TRBJ1-5	CASSTGAGNQPQHF	TGTGCCAGCAGCACAGGGGCAGGGAATCAGCCCCAGCATTTT
TRBD2	.	TRBV19	TRBJ2-5	CASSIVAGGLIGETQYF	TGTGCCAGTAGTATCGTAGCGGGAGGGCTTATAGGAGAGACCCAGTACTTC
.	.	TRBV6-5	TRBJ2-1	CASKSVDRNNEQFF	TGTGCCAGCAAATCCGTGGACAGAAACAATGAGCAGTTCTTC
.	.	TRBV5-6	TRBJ2-5	CASSLGLVGETQYF	TGTGCCAGCAGCTTGGGCCTAGTCGGTGAGACCCAGTACTTC
TRBD1	.	TRBV29-1	TRBJ1-6	CSVRQGTSPLHF	TGCAGCGTGAGACAGGGGACTTCACCCCTCCACTTT
.	.	TRBV18	TRBJ1-1	CASSREGNTEAFF	TGTGCCAGCTCAAGGGAGGGGAACACTGAAGCTTTCTTT
.	.	TRBV5-1	TRBJ2-7	CASSLLAISSYEQYF	TGCGCCAGCAGCTTGTTAGCAATTAGTTCCTACGAGCAGTACTTC
TRBD1	.	TRBV28	TRBJ1-5	CASSTGGQPQHF	TGTGCCAGCAGCACAGGGGGGCAGCCCCAGCATTTT
TRBD1	.	TRBV11-2	TRBJ2-7	CASSGPRPHRDRVYYEQYF	TGTGCCAGCAGCGGCCCGAGGCCCCACCGGGACAGGGTATACTACGAGCAGTACTTC